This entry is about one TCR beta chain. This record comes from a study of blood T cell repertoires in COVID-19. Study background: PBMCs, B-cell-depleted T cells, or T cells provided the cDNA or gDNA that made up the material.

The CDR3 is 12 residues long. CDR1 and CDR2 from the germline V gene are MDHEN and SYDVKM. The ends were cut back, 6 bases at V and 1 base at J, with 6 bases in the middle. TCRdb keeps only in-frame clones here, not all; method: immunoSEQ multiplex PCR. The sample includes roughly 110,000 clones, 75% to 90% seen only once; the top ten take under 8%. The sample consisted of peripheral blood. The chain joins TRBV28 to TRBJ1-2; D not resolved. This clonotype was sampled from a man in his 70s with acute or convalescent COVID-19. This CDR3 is CASSSLNYGYTF. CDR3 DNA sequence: TGTGCCAGCAGCTCCCTTAACTATGGCTACACCTTC.